The rows below give T cell receptor beta chains drawn from one sample of a study of blood T cell repertoires in COVID-19. Here immunoSEQ multiplex PCR was the method, and the copy in TCRdb shows in-frame clones only, minus some. The sample yields about 160,000 clones, more than 70% seen once. The sample was PBMCs or T cells enriched from blood (not recorded which). The source is a man aged 55-75 years who had recovered from COVID-19. Both conserved end residues are part of each CDR3. Fields, in order: CDR3 DNA, CDR3 protein, J gene, V gene, clone size, D gene. A D gene is named only where the DNA matches it firmly. The size entry is marked missing in some rows and otherwise reads once, few, many or a size class.

TGTGCCAGTAGTATCTCCAGGGGCTTGTCCCTAAATAGCAATCAGCCCCAGCATTTT,CASSISRGLSLNSNQPQHF,TRBJ1-5,TRBV19,once,-
TGTGCCAGCAGCTTGGGCGGAGTCTCCTACGAGCAGTACTTC,CASSLGGVSYEQYF,TRBJ2-7,TRBV5-4,-,-
TGTGCCAGCAGGCAAGCTGCGGGCCCCGGGTACAATGAGCAGTTCTTC,CASRQAAGPGYNEQFF,TRBJ2-1,TRBV11-2,few,-
TGTGCCAGCAGCTTAACACATTCTTACACCGGGGAGCTGTTTTTT,CASSLTHSYTGELFF,TRBJ2-2,TRBV7-3,-,-
TGTGCCAGCCGGGACAGGGGTGGCAATCAGCCCCAGCATTTT,CASRDRGGNQPQHF,TRBJ1-5,TRBV2,-,TRBD1
TGTGCCAGCAGTTTTTCCTATTCACCCCTCCACTTT,CASSFSYSPLHF,TRBJ1-6,TRBV28,once,-
TGCGCCAGCAGCCTCGAGGACAGGGTCGTGTCCTACGAGCAGTACTTC,CASSLEDRVVSYEQYF,TRBJ2-7,TRBV4-1,few,TRBD1
TGCGCCAGCAGCTTGCTAGGCCTGGTGACTGAAGCTTTCTTT,CASSLLGLVTEAFF,TRBJ1-1,TRBV5-1,once,-
TGTGCCAGCAGTGAATACGCGGGGGCAGATACGCAGTATTTT,CASSEYAGADTQYF,TRBJ2-3,TRBV25-1,once,TRBD2
TGTGCCAGCTCACCCTTAGGGGATTACAATGAGCAGTTCTTC,CASSPLGDYNEQFF,TRBJ2-1,TRBV18,-,-
TGTGCCAGCAGCCCGGGGGGGGGACCCAGCACAGATACGCAGTATTTT,CASSPGGGPSTDTQYF,TRBJ2-3,TRBV5-4,-,TRBD2
TGTGCCAGTAGTATGGGGACTAGCGGGAGGGGAGAGACCCAGTACTTC,CASSMGTSGRGETQYF,TRBJ2-5,TRBV19,once,TRBD2
TGTGCCAGCAGCTTAAGCAGGGTACATGAGCAGTTCTTC,CASSLSRVHEQFF,TRBJ2-1,TRBV7-3,-,-
TGCGCCAGCAGCACCGTGGGACTAGCGGGAGGGCTCGTCTACGAGCAGTACTTC,CASSTVGLAGGLVYEQYF,TRBJ2-7,TRBV5-1,-,TRBD2
TGTGCCAGCAGCCAAGACGGGACTAGCGGGCGCGGGGAGCTGTTTTTT,CASSQDGTSGRGELFF,TRBJ2-2,TRBV14,-,TRBD2
TGTGCCAGTAGTGGAGACGTACTTAATGAAAAACTGTTTTTT,CASSGDVLNEKLFF,TRBJ1-4,TRBV19,-,-
TGTGCCACCAGCACCCGGACAGGAAACTACGAGCAGTACTTC,CATSTRTGNYEQYF,TRBJ2-7,TRBV15,-,TRBD1
TGTGCCAGCAGCTTAAACCCGATAAACGTAGGACAGGGGAGGAACACCGGGGAGCTGTTTTTT,CASSLNPINVGQGRNTGELFF,TRBJ2-2,TRBV7-3,-,TRBD1
TGTGCCAGCAGTGAAGCTGACAGACATTCACCCCTCCACTTT,CASSEADRHSPLHF,TRBJ1-6,TRBV6-1,-,-
TGTGCCAGCAGCCTGTTGACGGGGAAATACGAGCAGTACTTC,CASSLLTGKYEQYF,TRBJ2-7,TRBV7-2,-,-
TGTGCCAGCAGCTTAACGGGGAGCGGTGAGCAGTTCTTC,CASSLTGSGEQFF,TRBJ2-1,TRBV7-3,-,-
TGTGCCAGCAGGGACAGGGGGAATACCGGGGAGCTGTTTTTT,CASRDRGNTGELFF,TRBJ2-2,TRBV7-2,-,TRBD1
TGTGCCAGCAGCCCCGAGGGGGCGAGGGCATGGCAGCCCCAGCATTTT,CASSPEGARAWQPQHF,TRBJ1-5,TRBV11-3,-,TRBD1
TGTGCCAGTAGTTTGCTAGCGGAGCCTACAGATACGCAGTATTTT,CASSLLAEPTDTQYF,TRBJ2-3,TRBV19,once,TRBD2
TGTGCCAGCAGCTTTGGGACAGGGGCCAATGGCTACACCTTC,CASSFGTGANGYTF,TRBJ1-2,TRBV7-8,-,TRBD1
TGTGCCATCAGTGGGGGACAGGGTAGAGACATTCAGTACTTC,CAISGGQGRDIQYF,TRBJ2-4,TRBV10-3,-,TRBD1
TGTGCCAGCAGTAAGGGAGGCAATCAGCCCCAGCATTTT,CASSKGGNQPQHF,TRBJ1-5,TRBV9,-,-
TGTGCCAGCAGCCCCTCTCCAGGGTGGGAGCAGTACTTC,CASSPSPGWEQYF,TRBJ2-7,TRBV7-3,-,-
TGTGCCAGCAGCTTAGCCGACAGGGGCTCTGGAAACACCATATATTTT,CASSLADRGSGNTIYF,TRBJ1-3,TRBV7-4,once,TRBD1
TGTGCCAGCAGTTACCAAGTTGCGGGAGGATGGAATGAGCAGTTCTTC,CASSYQVAGGWNEQFF,TRBJ2-1,TRBV6-5,-,TRBD2
TGCGCCAGCAGCTTCCGGCTAGCGGACAATGAGCAGTTCTTC,CASSFRLADNEQFF,TRBJ2-1,TRBV5-1,-,TRBD2
TGTGCCAGCAGCCAAGTAGCGGAGCAGGGTTGGGCTAATGAAAAACTGTTTTTT,CASSQVAEQGWANEKLFF,TRBJ1-4,TRBV3-1/TRBV3-2,-,-
TGTGCCAGCAGCCAAGATTTCCTAGCGGGAGGGCCGGTCGTCACAGATACGCAGTATTTT,CASSQDFLAGGPVVTDTQYF,TRBJ2-3,TRBV3-1/TRBV3-2,-,TRBD2
TGTGCCACCAAGCGGGGGCTGGGCACTGAAGCTTTCTTT,CATKRGLGTEAFF,TRBJ1-1,TRBV24-1,few,-
TGTGCCAGCAGGGGGCCGGACTCTGGGGCCAACGTCCTGACTTTC,CASRGPDSGANVLTF,TRBJ2-6,TRBV5-8,-,-
TGTGCCAGTAGTTTTCGGGACACTGAAGCTTTCTTT,CASSFRDTEAFF,TRBJ1-1,TRBV19,-,-
TGTGCCAGCAGTGAGGCAGACTATAGCAATCAGCCCCAGCATTTT,CASSEADYSNQPQHF,TRBJ1-5,TRBV2,-,-
TGTGCCAGCAGCCCGGGAGGGGGGGGAGTAGGAGTAACGGGTGAGCAGTTCTTC,CASSPGGGGVGVTGEQFF,TRBJ2-1,TRBV5-4,-,TRBD2
TGTGCCAGCTCACCGGACAGGTTAAACTATGGCTACACCTTC,CASSPDRLNYGYTF,TRBJ1-2,TRBV18,-,TRBD1
TGTGCCAGCAGCCTTCCACGACAGGCCTCTGGAAACACCATATATTTT,CASSLPRQASGNTIYF,TRBJ1-3,TRBV3-1/TRBV3-2,-,-